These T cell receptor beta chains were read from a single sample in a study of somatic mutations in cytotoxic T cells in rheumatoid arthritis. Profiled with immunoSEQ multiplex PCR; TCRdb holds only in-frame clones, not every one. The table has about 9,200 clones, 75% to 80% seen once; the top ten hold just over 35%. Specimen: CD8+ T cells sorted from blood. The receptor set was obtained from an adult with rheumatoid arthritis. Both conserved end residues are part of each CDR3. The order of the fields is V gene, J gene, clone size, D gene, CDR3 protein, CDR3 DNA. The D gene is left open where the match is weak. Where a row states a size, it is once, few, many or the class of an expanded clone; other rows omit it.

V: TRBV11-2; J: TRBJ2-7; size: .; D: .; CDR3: CASSLASYEQYF; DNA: TGTGCCAGCAGCTTAGCTTCCTACGAGCAGTACTTC
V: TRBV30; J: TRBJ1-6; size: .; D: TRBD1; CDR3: CAWSVGTERSSSYNSPLHF; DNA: TGTGCCTGGAGTGTAGGGACAGAGAGAAGTAGCTCCTATAATTCACCCCTCCACTTT
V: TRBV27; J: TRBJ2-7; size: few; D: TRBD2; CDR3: CASSLAGGYEQYF; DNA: TGTGCCAGCAGCCTAGCGGGAGGGTACGAGCAGTACTTC
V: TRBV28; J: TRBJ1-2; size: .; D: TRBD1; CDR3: CASSLFRQGENYGYTF; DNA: TGTGCCAGCAGTTTATTTCGGCAGGGGGAGAACTATGGCTACACCTTC
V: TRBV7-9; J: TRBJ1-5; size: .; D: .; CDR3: CASSSPGVGQPQHF; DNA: TGTGCCAGCAGCTCTCCGGGCGTCGGTCAGCCCCAGCATTTT
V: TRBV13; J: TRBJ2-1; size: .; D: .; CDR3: CASSSRLGRNEQFF; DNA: TGTGCCAGCAGCTCCCGACTAGGGCGAAATGAGCAGTTCTTC
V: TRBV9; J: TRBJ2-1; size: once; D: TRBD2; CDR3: CASSVDPGGGYNEQFF; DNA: TGTGCCAGCAGCGTAGACCCCGGGGGGGGCTACAATGAGCAGTTCTTC
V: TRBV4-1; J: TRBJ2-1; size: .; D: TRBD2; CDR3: CASSQVSSGSRSYNEQFF; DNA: TGCGCCAGCAGCCAAGTTTCTAGCGGGAGCCGCTCCTACAATGAGCAGTTCTTC
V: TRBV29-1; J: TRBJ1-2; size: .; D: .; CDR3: CSSTTGSNYGYTF; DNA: TGCAGCTCCACAACCGGCTCCAACTATGGCTACACCTTC
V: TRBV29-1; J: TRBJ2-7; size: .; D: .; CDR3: CSVVFTESYEQYF; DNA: TGCAGCGTTGTCTTTACCGAATCCTACGAGCAGTACTTC
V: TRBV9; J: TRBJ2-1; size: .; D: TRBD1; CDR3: CASSIGTGKGDEQFF; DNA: TGTGCCAGCAGCATCGGGACAGGGAAGGGCGATGAGCAGTTCTTC
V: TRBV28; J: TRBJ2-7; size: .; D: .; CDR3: CASSLPAISYEQYF; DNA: TGTGCCAGCAGTTTACCCGCTATCTCCTACGAGCAGTACTTC
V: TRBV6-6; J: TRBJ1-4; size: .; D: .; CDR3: CASSSGGRDSNEKLFF; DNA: TGTGCCAGCAGTTCCGGTGGTCGGGATTCGAATGAAAAACTGTTTTTT
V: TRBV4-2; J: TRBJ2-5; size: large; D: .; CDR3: CASSRAGGPTYEETQYF; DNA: TGTGCCAGCAGCCGAGCCGGGGGACCGACCTATGAAGAGACCCAGTACTTC
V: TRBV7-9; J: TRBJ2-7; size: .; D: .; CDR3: CASSLAAASGEQYF; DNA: TGTGCCAGCAGCTTAGCGGCGGCTTCTGGCGAGCAGTACTTC
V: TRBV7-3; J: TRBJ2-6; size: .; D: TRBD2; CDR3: CASSPGGPGANVLTF; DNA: TGTGCCAGCAGCCCGGGGGGTCCTGGGGCCAACGTCCTGACTTTC
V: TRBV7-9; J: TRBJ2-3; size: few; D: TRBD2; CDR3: CASSKGSGDTDTQYF; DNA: TGTGCCAGCAGCAAGGGTAGCGGGGACACAGATACGCAGTATTTT
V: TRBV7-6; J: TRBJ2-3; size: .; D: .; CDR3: CASSPGSTDTQYF; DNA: TGTGCCAGCAGCCCAGGGTCCACAGATACGCAGTATTTT
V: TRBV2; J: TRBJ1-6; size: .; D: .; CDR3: CASSGDMYNSPLHF; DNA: TGTGCCAGCAGTGGGGACATGTATAATTCACCCCTCCACTTT
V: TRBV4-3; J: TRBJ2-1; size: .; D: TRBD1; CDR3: CASSQDGGQGTEQFF; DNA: TGCGCCAGCAGCCAAGACGGGGGACAGGGGACTGAGCAGTTCTTC
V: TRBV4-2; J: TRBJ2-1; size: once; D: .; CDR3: CASSQYPTETYNEQFF; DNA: TGTGCCAGCAGCCAATACCCGACAGAGACCTACAATGAGCAGTTCTTC
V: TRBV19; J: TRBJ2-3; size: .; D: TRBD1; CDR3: CALGTGGVADTQYF; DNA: TGTGCCCTAGGGACAGGGGGCGTCGCAGATACGCAGTATTTT
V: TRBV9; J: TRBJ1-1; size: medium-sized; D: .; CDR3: CASSVLVNTEAFF; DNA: TGTGCCAGCAGCGTACTAGTGAACACTGAAGCTTTCTTT
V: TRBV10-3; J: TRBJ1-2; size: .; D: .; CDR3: CAISETNKLRGINYGYTF; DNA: TGTGCCATCAGTGAGACGAACAAGCTGCGCGGAATCAACTATGGCTACACCTTC
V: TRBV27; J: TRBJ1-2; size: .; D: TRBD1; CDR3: CASRPRDREVPDGYTF; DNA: TGTGCCAGCAGACCCCGGGACAGGGAGGTTCCGGATGGCTACACCTTC
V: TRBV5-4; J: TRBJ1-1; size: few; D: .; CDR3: CASSLKQAPNTEAFF; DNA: TGTGCCAGCAGCTTGAAACAGGCACCGAACACTGAAGCTTTCTTT
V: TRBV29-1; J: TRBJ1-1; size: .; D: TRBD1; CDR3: CSVGAGGNTEAFF; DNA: TGCAGCGTTGGGGCAGGGGGGAACACTGAAGCTTTCTTT
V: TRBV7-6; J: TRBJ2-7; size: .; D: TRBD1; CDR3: CASSFGDRGLEEQYF; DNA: TGTGCCAGCAGCTTTGGGGACAGGGGTTTAGAAGAGCAGTACTTC
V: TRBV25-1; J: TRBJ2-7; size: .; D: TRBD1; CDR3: CASRRDRAYEQYF; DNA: TGTGCCAGCAGGCGAGACAGGGCTTACGAGCAGTACTTC
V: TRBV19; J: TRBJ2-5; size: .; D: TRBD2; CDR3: CASSILAGDRETQYF; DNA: TGTGCCAGTAGTATTCTAGCGGGGGACCGTGAGACCCAGTACTTC
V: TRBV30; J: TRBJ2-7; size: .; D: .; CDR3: CAWESGTQQYF; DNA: TGTGCCTGGGAATCCGGGACACAGCAGTACTTC
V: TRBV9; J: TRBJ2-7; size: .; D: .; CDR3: CASSAEPDINEQYF; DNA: TGTGCCAGCAGCGCAGAACCTGACATAAACGAGCAGTACTTC
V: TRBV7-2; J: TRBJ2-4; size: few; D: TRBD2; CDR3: CASSLSASGGYQYF; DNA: TGTGCCAGCAGCTTATCCGCTAGCGGGGGATATCAGTACTTC
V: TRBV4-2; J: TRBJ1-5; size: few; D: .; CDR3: CASSHPGPGQPQHF; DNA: TGTGCCAGCAGCCATCCGGGGCCGGGGCAGCCCCAGCATTTT
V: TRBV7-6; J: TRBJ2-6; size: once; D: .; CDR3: CASSLGQGWANVLTF; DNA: TGTGCCAGCAGCTTAGGTCAGGGCTGGGCCAACGTCCTGACTTTC
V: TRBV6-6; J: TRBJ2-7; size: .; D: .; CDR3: CASSRGPYEQYF; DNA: TGTGCCAGCAGCCGGGGCCCCTACGAGCAGTACTTC
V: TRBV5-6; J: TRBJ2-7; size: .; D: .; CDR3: CASSLVRNYEQYF; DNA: TGTGCCAGCAGCTTGGTCAGGAACTACGAGCAGTACTTC
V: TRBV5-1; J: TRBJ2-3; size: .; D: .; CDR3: CASSLSGVVGADTQYF; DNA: TGCGCCAGCAGCTTGTCCGGGGTAGTCGGCGCAGATACGCAGTATTTT
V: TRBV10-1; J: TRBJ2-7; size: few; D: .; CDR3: CASSESIGAYEQYF; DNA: TGCGCCAGCAGTGAGTCGATAGGGGCCTACGAGCAGTACTTC
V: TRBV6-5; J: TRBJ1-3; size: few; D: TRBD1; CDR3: CASRLGQGPGNTIYF; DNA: TGTGCCAGCAGGTTGGGACAGGGGCCAGGAAACACCATATATTTT
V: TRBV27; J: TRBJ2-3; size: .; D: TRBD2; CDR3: CASSPGTSLRTQYF; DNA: TGTGCCAGCAGTCCCGGGACTAGTCTTCGTACGCAGTATTTT
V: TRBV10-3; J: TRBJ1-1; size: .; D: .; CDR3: CAIRPRAVNTEAFF; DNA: TGTGCCATCAGACCCAGGGCGGTGAACACTGAAGCTTTCTTT
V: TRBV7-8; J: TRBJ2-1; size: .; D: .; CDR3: CASSSSPSEGEDEQFF; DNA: TGTGCCAGCAGCTCCTCGCCTAGCGAAGGGGAGGATGAGCAGTTCTTC
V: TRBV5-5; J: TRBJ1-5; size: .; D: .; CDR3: CASSLDSGGFNQPQHF; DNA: TGTGCCAGCAGCTTGGATTCGGGGGGCTTCAATCAGCCCCAGCATTTT
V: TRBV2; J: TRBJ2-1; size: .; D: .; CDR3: CASSERDYNEQFF; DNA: TGTGCCAGCAGTGAGCGGGACTACAATGAGCAGTTCTTC
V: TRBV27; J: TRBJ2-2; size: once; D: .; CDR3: CASSYSGPTGELFF; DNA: TGTGCCAGCAGTTATTCGGGGCCCACCGGGGAGCTGTTTTTT
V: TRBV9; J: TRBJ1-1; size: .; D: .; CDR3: CASSPRRQNTEAFF; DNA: TGTGCCAGCAGCCCCCGGAGGCAGAACACTGAAGCTTTCTTT